This T cell receptor (beta chain) was captured in a study of blood T cells in healthy people across ages. Study-wide points: Long-lived and aged donors differed, with more naive CD4+ cells and higher diversity in the long-lived.

CDR1 and CDR2 (germline): LNHDA, SQIVND (reference sequence). The CDR3 sequence is 14 residues long. The V and J ends lost 11 bases and 5 bases, in that order; junction bases with no gene match: 13. Each donor gave approximately 9.7 milliliters of peripheral blood. A second about 7 to 11 cycle PCR used barcoded and J-beta primers. Each CDR3 protein gets one entry after TCRdb re-called the 5' RACE reads with MiXCR. The repertoire has about 570,000 distinct CDR3 sequences, around 27% of them found once; the top ten carry 3.6%. This clonotype has just a few counts. Its antigen is currently unknown. These sequences were also reported in another study, on T cells of mothers and their children. From that study: Inherited differences only slightly affect thymic shaping of TCR recombination output.

Sequenced: blood. This chain connects TRBV19 to TRBJ2-5; 8 bases agree with TRBD2. This TCR was recovered from a boy aged 2 to 10 in good health. Written as DNA, the CDR3 is TGTGCCTGCCGAGCGGGAGAGGAATGGGAGACCCAGTACTTC. Translating gives CACRAGEEWETQYF.